This T cell receptor (beta chain) was captured by sequencing in a study of vaccination and CD4 T cells after COVID-19 (dated by TCRdb to between 2021 and 2022). As for the study more broadly: The convalescent cohort included six males and four females, with two Hispanic individuals, seven Caucasians, two Asians and one multiracial person. Control cultures received a CEFX viral epitope pool as the positive control, an HIV-1 Nef peptide pool as the negative control, or no peptide. Participants received two doses of either the Pfizer-BioNTech BNT162b2 vaccine (n=8) or the Moderna mRNA-1273 vaccine (n=2). In ten to eleven COVID-19 convalescent patients and a few infection-naive healthy vaccine recipients, the spike-specific CD4+ TCR repertoire before mRNA vaccination was compared with the repertoire after mRNA vaccination. The cultures were stimulated with overlapping spike peptide pools from SARS-CoV-2 and from the common cold coronaviruses HCoV-NL63, HCoV-OC43 and HCoV-229E. Post-COVID blood samples were collected from convalescent patients a median of around 100 days after diagnosis, with a range of about 30 to 161 days. Post-vaccine blood samples were obtained a median of about 77 days after the second vaccine dose, with a range of roughly 14 to 241 days. Study-wide conclusions, independent of this receptor: In convalescent patients, a median approximately 90% of post-vaccine SARS-CoV-2-reactive clones were detected only after vaccination, suggesting vaccine-specific priming. An increase in the median number of SARS-CoV-2-reactive clonotypes from around 20 after infection to 38 after vaccination was observed, but the change was not found to be significant. Of the vaccine-specific clones in convalescent patients, 304 of 307, or nearly all, reacted only to SARS-CoV-2 spike and did not cross-react with common cold coronaviruses. The number of convalescent patients in the study was relatively small, and the study did not examine early timepoints following natural infection.

In the case of this clonotype: Its antigen is unknown. No quality values exist for individual bases; no much larger clone is one base distant.

The library was obtained by PCR. DNA from cultured CD4+ T cells was subjected to TCR sequencing with the Oncomine TCR Beta short-read assay at the Johns Hopkins FTIC core. Genomic DNA was extracted from the cultured CD4+ T cells with the QIAamp micro DNA kit. Oncomine TCR Beta libraries from cultured CD4+ T cells were pooled using unique dual indexes and sequenced on an Illumina iSeq 100. The study's processing was this. Non-productive sequences were filtered out, and CDR3s that did not start with C, did not end with F or W, or were shorter than 7 amino acids were discarded. Antigen-specific clonotypes were identified using the MANAFEST web application through comparison of peptide-stimulated wells with reference and other culture wells. An FDR below 0.05, an odds ratio above 5, and a productive frequency above 0.1% in at least two of three replicate wells were required for clones to be considered positive. A clonotype counted as cross-reactive if it showed significant expansion both in the SARS-CoV-2 spike wells and in at least one common cold coronavirus spike condition. CDR3 homology was assessed with Levenshtein distances (stringdist) and unrooted phylogenetic trees (ape) in R version 3.6.1. TCRdb trimmed public reads at Q25 via fastp, called clones via MiXCR and kept in-frame beta chains. Identical CDR3 proteins give one entry, which carries the most common genes and DNA. In this record, the V and J calls reflect TCRdb's handling and not the investigators' own analysis. The sample table lists about 13,000 distinct CDR3 sequences, roughly 29% of them with a count of one. The ten largest clones represent under 20% of the sample.

The treatment or condition label, as the study defines it: approximately nine-day PBMC culture with coronavirus spike peptide pools or control peptides (ViraFEST assay). The study used the ViraFEST assay, which expanded antigen-specific T cells with peptide pools and then identified expanded clonotypes by TCR sequencing. Negative nucleocapsid antibody tests taken both before and after vaccination confirmed that the healthy vaccine recipients had no prior SARS-CoV-2 infection. Around 2 million PBMCs per well were cultured in IMDM with approximately 5% human AB serum and 9 to 10 IU/ml IL-2, plus 10 ug/ml peptide pools. Half of the culture medium was replaced with fresh IL-2-containing medium on days 3 and 7. After roughly 9 days of culture, CD4+ T cells were isolated by negative selection with the EasySep CD4+ T cell isolation kit. PBMCs were separated from whole blood using Ficoll-Paque Plus gradient centrifugation and then either used fresh or cryopreserved at -140C. In general, triplicate wells were set up for every culture condition.

The cysteine opens and the phenylalanine closes a CDR3 of 14 amino acids. Of the read, only the CDR3 DNA is kept; its 42 bases are in frame from base 1. CDR1 and CDR2 are drawn from the germline V gene (reference sequence): LGHDT, YNNKEL. Trimming removed 0 bases from V and 5 bases from J; the gene matches leave 1 base unexplained. This sample comprised CD4+ T cells from blood, cultured in vitro, obtained before SARS-CoV-2 vaccination. The sequence was obtained from a human donor who received a COVID-19 vaccine. Here the chain combines TRBV3-1 and TRBJ1-2; 9 bases in the junction line up with TRBD1. The encoded CDR3 is CASSQEDRGYGYTF. The bases read TGTGCCAGCAGCCAAGAAGACAGGGGGTATGGCTACACCTTC.